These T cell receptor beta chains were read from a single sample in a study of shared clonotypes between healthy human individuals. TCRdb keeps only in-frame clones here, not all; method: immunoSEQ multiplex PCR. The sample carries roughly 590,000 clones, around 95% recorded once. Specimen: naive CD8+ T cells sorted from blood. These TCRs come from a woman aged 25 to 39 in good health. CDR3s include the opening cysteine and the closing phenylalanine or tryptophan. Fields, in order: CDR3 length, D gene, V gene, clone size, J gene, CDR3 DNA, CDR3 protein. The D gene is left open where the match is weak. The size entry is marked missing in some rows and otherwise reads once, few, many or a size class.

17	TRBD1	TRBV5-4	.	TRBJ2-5	TGTGCCAGCAGCTTTCCTGGGGCCGGGACAGTTCAAGAGACCCAGTACTTC	CASSFPGAGTVQETQYF
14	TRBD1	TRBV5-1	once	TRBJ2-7	TGCGCCAGCACCGGGACAGGGGAGCACTACGAGCAGTACTTC	CASTGTGEHYEQYF
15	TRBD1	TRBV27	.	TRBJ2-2	TGTGCCAGCAGTCTTGGGACAGTAGGGACCGGGGAGCTGTTTTTT	CASSLGTVGTGELFF
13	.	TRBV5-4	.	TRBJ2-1	TGTGCCAGCAGCTTTTCAGGACGCAATGAGCAGTTCTTC	CASSFSGRNEQFF
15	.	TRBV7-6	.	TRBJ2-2	TGTGCCAGCAGCTTAGATCTGGCGCGGACCGGGGAGCTGTTTTTT	CASSLDLARTGELFF
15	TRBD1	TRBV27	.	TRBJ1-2	TGTGCCAGCAGTTTATCAGGGACAGGGTATGATGGCTACACCTTC	CASSLSGTGYDGYTF
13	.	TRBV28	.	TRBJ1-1	TGTGCCAGCAGCCAAGGGGGGGACACTGAAGCTTTCTTT	CASSQGGDTEAFF
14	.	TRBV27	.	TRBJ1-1	TGTGCCAGCAGTTTATTTGGGGGGCGGACTGAAGCTTTCTTT	CASSLFGGRTEAFF
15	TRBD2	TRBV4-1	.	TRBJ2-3	TGCGCCAGCAGCCAAGTGCAGCGGGAGGTAGATACGCAGTATTTT	CASSQVQREVDTQYF
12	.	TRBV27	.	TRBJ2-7	TGTGCCAGCTTTGGATTCTCCTACGAGCAGTACTTC	CASFGFSYEQYF
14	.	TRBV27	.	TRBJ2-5	TGTGCCAGCAGTCCTGCAGGGGCCCCAGAGACCCAGTACTTC	CASSPAGAPETQYF
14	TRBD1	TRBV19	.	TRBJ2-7	TGTGCCAGTAGTCCAGGACAGGGGCCCTACGAGCAGTACTTC	CASSPGQGPYEQYF
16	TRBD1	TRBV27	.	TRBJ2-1	TGTGCCAGCAGTTTAGAAGGGACAGGGTACTACAATGAGCAGTTCTTC	CASSLEGTGYYNEQFF
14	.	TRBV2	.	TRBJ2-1	TGTGCCAGCATAGTGGGGAGCTCCTACAATGAGCAGTTCTTC	CASIVGSSYNEQFF
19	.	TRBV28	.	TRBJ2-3	TGTGCCAGCAGTTTTCCCTACTACTCCGACACATTTAGCACAGATACGCAGTATTTT	CASSFPYYSDTFSTDTQYF
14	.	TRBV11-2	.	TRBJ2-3	TGTGCCAGCAGGCCAACTAGAAGTCCAGATACGCAGTATTTT	CASRPTRSPDTQYF
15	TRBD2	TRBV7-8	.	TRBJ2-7	TGTGCCAGCACGGCTCTGCCGGGAGGGGGCTACGAGCAGTACTTC	CASTALPGGGYEQYF
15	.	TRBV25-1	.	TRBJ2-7	TGTGCCAGCAGTCCGACTAGTAAAAGCTCCTACGAGCAGTACTTC	CASSPTSKSSYEQYF
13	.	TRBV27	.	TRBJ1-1	TGTGCCAGCAGTATTTCCATGAACACTGAAGCTTTCTTT	CASSISMNTEAFF
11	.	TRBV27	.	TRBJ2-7	TGTGCCAGCAGGACAACCTACGAGCAGTACTTC	CASRTTYEQYF
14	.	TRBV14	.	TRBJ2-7	TGTGCCAGCAGTCAAGGGTCCAGGTATCACGAGCAGTACTTC	CASSQGSRYHEQYF
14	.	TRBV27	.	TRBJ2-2	TGTGCCAGCAGTTTAATTGGGAACACCGGGGAGCTGTTTTTT	CASSLIGNTGELFF
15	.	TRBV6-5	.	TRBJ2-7	TGTGCCAGCAGTTACGCAGCGGGCCCCTCCTACGAGCAGTACTTC	CASSYAAGPSYEQYF
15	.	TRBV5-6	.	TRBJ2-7	TGTGCCAGCAGCCGACGCCGACTAGGGGGGTACGAGCAGTACTTC	CASSRRRLGGYEQYF
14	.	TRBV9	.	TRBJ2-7	TGTGCCAGCAGCGTGGGGGGGCGAACCTACGAGCAGTACTTC	CASSVGGRTYEQYF
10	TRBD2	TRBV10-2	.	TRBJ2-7	TGCGCCAGCGGAACTAGCGGAGAGTACTTC	CASGTSGEYF
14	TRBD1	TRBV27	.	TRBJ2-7	TGTGCCAGCAGTTTAAGGGGGCAAACCTACGAGCAGTACTTC	CASSLRGQTYEQYF
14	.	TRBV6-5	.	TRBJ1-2	TGTGCCACTACGCAGGGCTTCGGGCTCTATGGCTACACCTTC	CATTQGFGLYGYTF
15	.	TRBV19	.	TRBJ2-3	TGTGCCAGTAGTGTCGAGCCCCACCCAGTGGATACGCAGTATTTT	CASSVEPHPVDTQYF
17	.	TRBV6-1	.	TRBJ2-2	TGTGCCAGCAGTGAACCCGGATCCCCTACGAACACCGGGGAGCTGTTTTTT	CASSEPGSPTNTGELFF
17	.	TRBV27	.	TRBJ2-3	TGTGCCAGCAGTTCCGTATATACCGGGGCTAGCACAGATACGCAGTATTTT	CASSSVYTGASTDTQYF
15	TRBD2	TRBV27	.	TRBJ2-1	TGTGCCAGCAGTCCCGGGGCTAGCGGGATCAATGAGCAGTTCTTC	CASSPGASGINEQFF
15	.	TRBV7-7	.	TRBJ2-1	TGTGCCAGCAGCTTGACGTCTGGCGACTACAATGAGCAGTTCTTC	CASSLTSGDYNEQFF
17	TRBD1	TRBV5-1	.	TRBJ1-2	TGCGCCAGCTGCGTGGGGGACAGTGCTTTAATTGTCCATGGCTACACCTTC	CASCVGDSALIVHGYTF
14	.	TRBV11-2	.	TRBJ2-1	TGTGCCAGCAGCTTAGATGGTAGCTTCAATGAGCAGTTCTTC	CASSLDGSFNEQFF
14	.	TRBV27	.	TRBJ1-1	TGTGCCAGCAGATCAGGGGAGGAAGGCACTGAAGCTTTCTTT	CASRSGEEGTEAFF
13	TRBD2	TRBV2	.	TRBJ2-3	TGTGCCAGTGGGGCGGGAGATGCAGATACGCAGTATTTT	CASGAGDADTQYF
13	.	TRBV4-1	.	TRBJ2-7	TGCGCCAGCTCGGGCCCTGGGGGTGGCGAGCAGTACTTC	CASSGPGGGEQYF
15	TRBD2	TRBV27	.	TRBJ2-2	TGTGCCAGCAGTTTATACCTAGCGGGAACCGGGGAGCTGTTTTTT	CASSLYLAGTGELFF
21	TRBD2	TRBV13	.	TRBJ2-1	TGTGCCAGCAGCTCCAGGACCACCGGGACTAGCGGGAGTAAGTCCTACAATGAGCAGTTCTTC	CASSSRTTGTSGSKSYNEQFF
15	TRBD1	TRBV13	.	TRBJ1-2	TGTGCCAGCAGCCGCAGGACAGGGGCTTTCGATGGCTACACCTTC	CASSRRTGAFDGYTF
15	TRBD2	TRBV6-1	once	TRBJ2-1	TGTGCCAGCAGCGTTAGCGGGAGGTTATACAATGAGCAGTTCTTC	CASSVSGRLYNEQFF
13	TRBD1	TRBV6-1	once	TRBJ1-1	TGTGCCAGCAGTGGGGACAGGGATACTGAAGCTTTCTTT	CASSGDRDTEAFF
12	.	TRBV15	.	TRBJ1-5	TGTGCCACGGGGGAGGCCAATCAGCCCCAGCATTTT	CATGEANQPQHF
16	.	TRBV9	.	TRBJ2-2	TGTGCCAGCAGCGTAGCTATCGAGTGGAACACCGGGGAGCTGTTTTTT	CASSVAIEWNTGELFF
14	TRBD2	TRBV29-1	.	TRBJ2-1	TGCAGCGTTCTCTTAGCGGGAGGGCCAGTGGGAACATTCTTC	CSVLLAGGPVGTFF
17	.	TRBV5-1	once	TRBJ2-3	TGCGCCAGCAGCTTGCTCGGGAACACCGGACCCACAGATACGCAGTATTTT	CASSLLGNTGPTDTQYF
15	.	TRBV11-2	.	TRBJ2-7	TGTGCCAGCAGCTTAGGGGTCGGGGGGCGGTACGAGCAGTACTTC	CASSLGVGGRYEQYF
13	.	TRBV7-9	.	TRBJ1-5	TGTGCCAGCAGCTTAGATCATGGGCAGCCCCAGCATTTT	CASSLDHGQPQHF
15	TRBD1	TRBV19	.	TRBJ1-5	TGTGCCAGTAGCTATGGGACAGGGGGCTGGCAGCCCCAGCATTTT	CASSYGTGGWQPQHF
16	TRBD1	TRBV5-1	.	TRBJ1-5	TGCGCCAGCAGTCAGCCCCACTACAGGGGATATCAGCCCCAGCATTTT	CASSQPHYRGYQPQHF
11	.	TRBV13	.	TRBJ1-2	TGTGCCAGCAGCTTAGCCGGACTGACGAAGTTC	CASSLAGLTKF
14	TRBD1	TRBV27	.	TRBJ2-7	TGTGCCAGCAGGCCGGGACAGGGGGTAGGAGAGCAGTACTTC	CASRPGQGVGEQYF
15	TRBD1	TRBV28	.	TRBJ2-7	TGTGCCAGCAGTTTAACTGGACAGGGGTTCGTCGAGCAGTACTTC	CASSLTGQGFVEQYF
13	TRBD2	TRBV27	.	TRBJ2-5	TGTGCCAGCAGTTTATACAGGCGGGGGGAGCAGTACTTC	CASSLYRRGEQYF
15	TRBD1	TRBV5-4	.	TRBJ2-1	TGTGCCAGCAGCACCGACAGGGGGAGCTACAATGAGCAGTTCTTC	CASSTDRGSYNEQFF
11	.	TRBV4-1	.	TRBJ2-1	TGCGCCAGCAGCCAAGGACATGAGCAGTTCTTC	CASSQGHEQFF
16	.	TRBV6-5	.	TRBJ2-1	TGTGCCAGCAGTTCCGTCATACTACTAGGATACAATGAGCAGTTCTTC	CASSSVILLGYNEQFF
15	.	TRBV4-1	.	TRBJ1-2	TGCGCCAGCAGCCAAGGTGAATTCGGTAACTATGGCTACACCTTC	CASSQGEFGNYGYTF